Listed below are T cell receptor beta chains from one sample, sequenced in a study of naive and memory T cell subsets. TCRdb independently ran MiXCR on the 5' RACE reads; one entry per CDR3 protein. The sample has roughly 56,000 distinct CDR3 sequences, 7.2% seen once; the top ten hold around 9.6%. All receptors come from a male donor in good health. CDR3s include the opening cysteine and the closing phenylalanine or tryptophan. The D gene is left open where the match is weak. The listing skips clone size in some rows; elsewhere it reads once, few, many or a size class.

CDR3aa: CASAAPRSSYEQYF
CDR3nt: TGTGCCAGTGCAGCGCCCAGGAGCTCCTACGAGCAGTACTTC
len: 14
abundance: -
j_gene: TRBJ2-7
v_gene: TRBV28
d_gene: -

CDR3aa: CSVWTADTSTDTQYF
CDR3nt: TGCAGCGTGTGGACCGCGGACACTAGCACAGATACGCAGTATTTT
len: 15
abundance: -
j_gene: TRBJ2-3
v_gene: TRBV29-1
d_gene: -

CDR3aa: CASSRASNEQFF
CDR3nt: TGTGCCAGCAGCCGCGCTAGCAATGAGCAGTTCTTC
len: 12
abundance: few
j_gene: TRBJ2-1
v_gene: TRBV3-1
d_gene: -

CDR3aa: CASSVGQVLYNEQFF
CDR3nt: TGTGCCAGCAGCGTAGGCCAGGTACTCTACAATGAGCAGTTCTTC
len: 15
abundance: few
j_gene: TRBJ2-1
v_gene: TRBV9
d_gene: -

CDR3aa: CASSVQGGTGELFF
CDR3nt: TGTGCCAGCAGTGTACAGGGGGGTACCGGGGAGCTGTTTTTT
len: 14
abundance: few
j_gene: TRBJ2-2
v_gene: TRBV6-1
d_gene: TRBD1

CDR3aa: CAISLGTGREGYTF
CDR3nt: TGTGCCATCAGCCTAGGGACAGGGAGGGAAGGCTACACCTTC
len: 14
abundance: few
j_gene: TRBJ1-2
v_gene: TRBV10-3
d_gene: TRBD1

CDR3aa: CASSGVGFGQPQHF
CDR3nt: TGTGCCAGCAGCGGTGTGGGCTTTGGTCAGCCCCAGCATTTT
len: 14
abundance: -
j_gene: TRBJ1-5
v_gene: TRBV6-6
d_gene: -

CDR3aa: CASTRGGTGGTGELFF
CDR3nt: TGTGCCAGCACCCGGGGCGGAACAGGTGGGACCGGGGAGCTGTTTTTT
len: 16
abundance: -
j_gene: TRBJ2-2
v_gene: TRBV6-5
d_gene: -

CDR3aa: CASSQAGQGLYQPQHF
CDR3nt: TGCGCCAGCAGCCAAGCGGGACAGGGACTTTATCAGCCCCAGCATTTT
len: 16
abundance: many
j_gene: TRBJ1-5
v_gene: TRBV4-1
d_gene: TRBD1

CDR3aa: CSASRDRVDPTNEKLFF
CDR3nt: TGCAGTGCCAGCCGGGACAGGGTTGATCCAACTAATGAAAAACTGTTTTTT
len: 17
abundance: few
j_gene: TRBJ1-4
v_gene: TRBV20-1
d_gene: TRBD1

CDR3aa: CASTSRDLSGNTIYF
CDR3nt: TGTGCCAGCACCTCGAGGGACCTCTCTGGAAACACCATATATTTT
len: 15
abundance: -
j_gene: TRBJ1-3
v_gene: TRBV7-9
d_gene: -

CDR3aa: CASGDRGPDYGYTF
CDR3nt: TGCGCCAGCGGGGACAGGGGGCCAGACTATGGCTACACCTTC
len: 14
abundance: many
j_gene: TRBJ1-2
v_gene: TRBV4-1
d_gene: TRBD1

CDR3aa: CASRLRDEQYF
CDR3nt: TGTGCCAGCAGGCTGAGGGACGAGCAGTACTTC
len: 11
abundance: many
j_gene: TRBJ2-7
v_gene: TRBV12-3/TRBV12-4
d_gene: -

CDR3aa: CASSYSIPGQMWMRTMAGYTF
CDR3nt: TGTGCCAGCAGTTACTCGATCCCGGGACAGATGTGGATGAGAACTATGGCAGGCTACACCTTC
len: 21
abundance: many
j_gene: TRBJ1-2
v_gene: TRBV6-5
d_gene: TRBD1

CDR3aa: CASRALASGELFF
CDR3nt: TGTGCCAGTAGGGCCCTAGCCTCCGGGGAGCTGTTTTTT
len: 13
abundance: few
j_gene: TRBJ2-2
v_gene: TRBV19
d_gene: -

CDR3aa: CSVDGREPRETQYF
CDR3nt: TGCAGCGTTGACGGGAGGGAACCGCGAGAGACCCAGTACTTC
len: 14
abundance: -
j_gene: TRBJ2-5
v_gene: TRBV29-1
d_gene: TRBD2

CDR3aa: CASSAPGDEQYF
CDR3nt: TGTGCCAGCAGCGCTCCGGGAGACGAGCAGTACTTC
len: 12
abundance: many
j_gene: TRBJ2-7
v_gene: TRBV7-6
d_gene: -

CDR3aa: CASSGVVGSRSGANVLTF
CDR3nt: TGTGCCAGCAGCGGAGTAGTGGGCAGCCGCTCTGGGGCCAACGTCCTGACTTTC
len: 18
abundance: many
j_gene: TRBJ2-6
v_gene: TRBV6-6
d_gene: -

CDR3aa: CASSLADGFTEQFF
CDR3nt: TGTGCCAGCAGCTTAGCGGACGGATTTACTGAGCAGTTCTTC
len: 14
abundance: -
j_gene: TRBJ2-1
v_gene: TRBV7-9
d_gene: -

CDR3aa: CASSFALDSPSTDTQYF
CDR3nt: TGTGCCAGCAGCTTCGCGCTGGACTCCCCTAGCACAGATACGCAGTATTTT
len: 17
abundance: -
j_gene: TRBJ2-3
v_gene: TRBV11-2
d_gene: -

CDR3aa: CASSLSGVLDTGELFF
CDR3nt: TGTGCCAGCAGCTTATCAGGAGTTTTGGACACCGGGGAGCTGTTTTTT
len: 16
abundance: many
j_gene: TRBJ2-2
v_gene: TRBV7-9
d_gene: -

CDR3aa: CASSEGQGVYEQYF
CDR3nt: TGTGCCAGCAGTGAGGGACAGGGGGTTTACGAGCAGTACTTC
len: 14
abundance: few
j_gene: TRBJ2-7
v_gene: TRBV6-1
d_gene: TRBD1

CDR3aa: CSAREGGRDQPQHF
CDR3nt: TGCAGTGCTAGAGAAGGGGGTAGGGATCAGCCCCAGCATTTT
len: 14
abundance: few
j_gene: TRBJ1-5
v_gene: TRBV20-1
d_gene: -

CDR3aa: CASPPGALAGVGQETQYF
CDR3nt: TGTGCCAGCCCCCCCGGAGCACTAGCGGGAGTCGGCCAAGAGACCCAGTACTTC
len: 18
abundance: many
j_gene: TRBJ2-5
v_gene: TRBV6-1
d_gene: TRBD2

CDR3aa: CASTTPGVNEQFF
CDR3nt: TGTGCCAGTACCACCCCAGGGGTCAATGAGCAGTTCTTC
len: 13
abundance: many
j_gene: TRBJ2-1
v_gene: TRBV19
d_gene: -

CDR3aa: CAGTGRSNYGYTF
CDR3nt: TGTGCCGGGACAGGGCGATCTAACTATGGCTACACCTTC
len: 13
abundance: -
j_gene: TRBJ1-2
v_gene: TRBV6-1
d_gene: TRBD1

CDR3aa: CASSPRGLPTGELFF
CDR3nt: TGTGCCAGCTCACCGAGGGGACTACCAACCGGGGAGCTGTTTTTT
len: 15
abundance: few
j_gene: TRBJ2-2
v_gene: TRBV18
d_gene: TRBD2

CDR3aa: CASSLHRDSSYEQYF
CDR3nt: TGTGCCAGCAGTTTACACCGGGACAGCTCCTACGAGCAGTACTTC
len: 15
abundance: few
j_gene: TRBJ2-7
v_gene: TRBV2
d_gene: TRBD1

CDR3aa: CASSEPRRLAGVNNEQFF
CDR3nt: TGCGCCAGCAGCGAACCGCGCCGACTAGCGGGAGTTAACAATGAGCAGTTCTTC
len: 18
abundance: -
j_gene: TRBJ2-1
v_gene: TRBV5-1
d_gene: TRBD2

CDR3aa: CASSSTYRGSGNTIYF
CDR3nt: TGTGCCAGCAGTTCCACCTACCGGGGTTCTGGAAACACCATATATTTT
len: 16
abundance: few
j_gene: TRBJ1-3
v_gene: TRBV6-6
d_gene: -

CDR3aa: CASSHGSGANQPQHF
CDR3nt: TGTGCCAGCAGCCATGGTTCGGGGGCCAATCAGCCCCAGCATTTT
len: 15
abundance: many
j_gene: TRBJ1-5
v_gene: TRBV3-1
d_gene: -

CDR3aa: CSAAKGVGEWDLYNEQFF
CDR3nt: TGCAGTGCCGCGAAGGGGGTAGGGGAATGGGACCTTTACAATGAGCAGTTCTTC
len: 18
abundance: -
j_gene: TRBJ2-1
v_gene: TRBV20-1
d_gene: -

CDR3aa: CASSLVSLAGGQTYNEQFF
CDR3nt: TGTGCCAGCAGCTTAGTGAGCCTAGCGGGGGGGCAAACCTACAATGAGCAGTTCTTC
len: 19
abundance: -
j_gene: TRBJ2-1
v_gene: TRBV7-2
d_gene: TRBD2

CDR3aa: CASSKWGTGTTYNEQFF
CDR3nt: -
len: 17
abundance: few
j_gene: TRBJ2-1
v_gene: TRBV21-1
d_gene: -

CDR3aa: CASSPGTGLREQYF
CDR3nt: TGTGCCAGCAGCCCCGGGACCGGGTTAAGAGAGCAGTACTTC
len: 14
abundance: few
j_gene: TRBJ2-7
v_gene: TRBV7-2
d_gene: -

CDR3aa: CASTTGRGRADTQYF
CDR3nt: TGCGCCAGCACCACGGGGAGGGGTCGTGCAGATACGCAGTATTTT
len: 15
abundance: -
j_gene: TRBJ2-3
v_gene: TRBV5-1
d_gene: TRBD2

CDR3aa: CASSQGTGNYEQYF
CDR3nt: TGTGCCAGCAGTCAGGGGACAGGGAACTACGAGCAGTACTTC
len: 14
abundance: once
j_gene: TRBJ2-7
v_gene: TRBV27
d_gene: TRBD1

CDR3aa: CASSQGRGQGSPLHF
CDR3nt: TGTGCCAGCAGCCAAGGCAGGGGGCAGGGATCACCCCTCCACTTT
len: 15
abundance: many
j_gene: TRBJ1-6
v_gene: TRBV3-1
d_gene: TRBD1

CDR3aa: CASSLMGQGGPLGRSYEQYF
CDR3nt: TGTGCCAGCAGTTTAATGGGACAGGGAGGCCCTCTTGGGAGATCCTACGAGCAGTACTTC
len: 20
abundance: few
j_gene: TRBJ2-7
v_gene: TRBV27
d_gene: TRBD1

CDR3aa: CSVGGGGPPFSSYNEQFF
CDR3nt: TGCAGCGTCGGTGGCGGGGGCCCTCCATTCAGCTCCTACAATGAGCAGTTCTTC
len: 18
abundance: -
j_gene: TRBJ2-1
v_gene: TRBV29-1
d_gene: -

CDR3aa: CASSPDRDLSPLHF
CDR3nt: TGTGCCAGCAGTCCCGACAGGGATCTTTCACCCCTCCACTTT
len: 14
abundance: many
j_gene: TRBJ1-6
v_gene: TRBV12-3/TRBV12-4
d_gene: TRBD1

CDR3aa: CASSPGLAGPQETQYF
CDR3nt: TGTGCCAGCTCACCCGGACTAGCGGGACCCCAAGAGACCCAGTACTTC
len: 16
abundance: many
j_gene: TRBJ2-5
v_gene: TRBV18
d_gene: TRBD2

CDR3aa: CASSHGRLGHEQFF
CDR3nt: TGTGCCAGCAGTCACGGGCGACTTGGGCATGAGCAGTTCTTC
len: 14
abundance: many
j_gene: TRBJ2-1
v_gene: TRBV6-2/TRBV6-3
d_gene: -

CDR3aa: CASRTGGVTGELFF
CDR3nt: TGTGCCAGCAGGACGGGGGGGGTCACCGGGGAGCTGTTTTTT
len: 14
abundance: few
j_gene: TRBJ2-2
v_gene: TRBV6-6
d_gene: TRBD2

CDR3aa: CASSQLTGTQYF
CDR3nt: TGTGCCAGCAGCCAACTGACAGGGACCCAGTACTTC
len: 12
abundance: few
j_gene: TRBJ2-5
v_gene: TRBV28
d_gene: -

CDR3aa: CASSYSELTPPNTQYF
CDR3nt: TGTGCCAGCAGTTACTCGGAGCTCACACCGCCTAATACGCAGTATTTT
len: 16
abundance: -
j_gene: TRBJ2-3
v_gene: TRBV6-2/TRBV6-3
d_gene: -

CDR3aa: CASSTPGTEYEQYF
CDR3nt: TGTGCCAGCAGTACTCCCGGGACGGAATACGAGCAGTACTTC
len: 14
abundance: few
j_gene: TRBJ2-7
v_gene: TRBV27
d_gene: -

CDR3aa: CASSFVRVDYGYTF
CDR3nt: TGTGCCAGCAGCTTCGTTAGGGTCGACTATGGCTACACCTTC
len: 14
abundance: many
j_gene: TRBJ1-2
v_gene: TRBV7-9
d_gene: -

CDR3aa: CASCWGATSTDTQYF
CDR3nt: TGCGCCAGCTGTTGGGGGGCGACGAGCACAGATACGCAGTATTTT
len: 15
abundance: -
j_gene: TRBJ2-3
v_gene: TRBV10-2
d_gene: -

CDR3aa: CASSQVGTGKTQYF
CDR3nt: TGTGCCAGCAGCCAAGTTGGGACAGGGAAGACCCAGTACTTC
len: 14
abundance: -
j_gene: TRBJ2-5
v_gene: TRBV14
d_gene: TRBD1